The T cell receptor beta chain described here comes from a study of CD8+CD57+ T cells in acquired aplastic anemia. Genomic DNA, serving as template, underwent TCR beta VDJ and CDR3 profiling. TCRdb used MiXCR to reprocess the reads, holding one entry per CDR3 protein. The repertoire holds 60,000 or so distinct CDR3 sequences, with about 54% as singletons. This clonotype was observed many times. With V trimmed by 5 bases and J by 3 bases, 4 bases remained unmatched. Germline V gene lookup returns CDR1 MDHEN and CDR2 SYDVKM. The CDR3 spans 15 residues. Specimen: sorted CD4+, CD8+, or CD8+CD57+ T cells (not recorded which) from PBMCs. The TCR originated in a human donor in good health, serving as a control. The rearrangement joins TRBV28 to TRBJ2-6; 7 bases align to TRBD1. The CDR3 DNA sequence: TGTGCCAGCAGTCCAGACAGGGTTGGGGCCAACGTCCTGACTTTC. It is translated as CASSPDRVGANVLTF.